This TCR beta chain was recovered during a study of OX40 agonist ivuxolimab in advanced cancers. Study in general: The study enrolled dose-escalation patients with hepatocellular carcinoma, melanoma, renal cell or head and neck cancer.

The method was immunoSEQ multiplex PCR; TCRdb's version includes in-frame clones alone and lacks a portion of them. This table holds around 80,000 clones, around 92% found once. Germline V lookup: CDR1 LGHNA, CDR2 YNFKEQ. The length of the CDR3 is 15 residues. V was cut by 2 bases and J by 3 bases, with 13 bases left in between. The TCR was taken from an adult with an advanced solid tumor such as melanoma, head and neck, liver or kidney cancer. The material was CD4+ or CD8+ T cells sorted from blood, obtained in a trial of the OX40 agonist ivuxolimab. This chain joins TRBV4-2 and TRBJ1-2; possible D gene TRBD1, 5 bases. The CDR3 loop reads CASSQRVQGDYGYTF. The CDR3 DNA reads as TGTGCCAGCAGCCAACGGGTCCAAGGGGACTATGGCTACACCTTC.